This TCR beta chain was retrieved from a study of memory CD4+ T cells and cytomegalovirus serostatus. Single viable CD3+CD4+CD8-CD45RO+ cells were sorted as the memory CD4+ T cells. In the source study's methods: After removing out-of-frame reads, around 2,100,000 distinct TCRbeta sequences remained. Using immunoSEQ multiplex PCR, the repertoire was profiled, and TCRdb retains in-frame clones only, with some absent. D and trimming were read from the DNA, whereas the V and J calls and clone size are those reported in that table. This table has tens of thousands of clones, approximately 78% appearing once. Study-wide findings and caveats: Median bootstrapped AUC for CMV status was approximately 0.95 originally, around 0.91 US-trained. CD4+ memory repertoires contained about 40% of the roughly 150 reported CMV TCRbeta sequences.

Germline CDR1 MDHEN, CDR2 SYDVKM. The CDR3 is made up of 12 amino acids. V lost 3 bases and J lost 8, with 10 bases in between. Concerning this clone: Antigen unknown.

The sequencing input was memory CD4+ T cells from blood. The sequence came from an adult in good health and CMV-seronegative. This sequence joins TRBV28 and TRBJ1-1, with D possibly TRBD1 on 6 matching bases. CDR3 DNA sequence: TGTGCCAGCAGTTTGGGGGGGCAAGAAGCTTTCTTT. Protein: CASSLGGQEAFF.